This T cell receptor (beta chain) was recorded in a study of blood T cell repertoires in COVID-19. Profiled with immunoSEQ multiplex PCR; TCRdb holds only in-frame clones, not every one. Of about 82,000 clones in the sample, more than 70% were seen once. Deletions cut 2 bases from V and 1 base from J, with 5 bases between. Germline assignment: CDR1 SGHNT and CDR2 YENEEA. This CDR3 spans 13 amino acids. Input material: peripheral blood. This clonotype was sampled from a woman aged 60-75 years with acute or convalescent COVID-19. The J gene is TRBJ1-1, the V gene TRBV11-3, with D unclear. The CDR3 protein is CASSLYTNTEAFF. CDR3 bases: TGTGCCAGCAGCTTATACACGAACACTGAAGCTTTCTTT.